This T cell receptor beta chain was sequenced for a study of identical twins. Study-wide results and caveats: The authors drew conclusions from cross-sectional statistical analysis rather than following the same donors.

Notes on this clonotype: Its antigen is undetermined.

All of the donors were Caucasians in good health. The CDR3 is 13 amino acids. Trimming removed 0 bases from V and 6 bases from J, with 6 bases in between. Germline CDR1 is SGHDN and CDR2 is FVKESK. TCRdb re-called the 5' RACE reads through MiXCR, storing one row per CDR3 protein. Here the sample spans roughly 200,000 distinct CDR3 sequences, more than 15% being singletons. Separately, the same data were catalogued under a study of T cells expressing NK-cell markers. From that second work: One of the eight sequenced donors was seronegative, whereas the other seven were HCMV-seropositive. Over 5 donors showed dominant NKG2C+ clonotypes comprising roughly 1.0-7.0% of their CD8+ T cells.

The V call is TRBV14, the J call TRBJ2-1; D not certain. Sample: CD8+ T cells sorted from blood. The receptor comes from a young woman in good health. CDR3 coding DNA: TGTGCCAGCAGCCAAGATTGGGGCAATGAGCAGTTCTTC. It specifies CASSQDWGNEQFF.